This T cell receptor (beta chain) was sequenced during a study of T cells after yellow fever vaccination. About the research overall: SMART-Seq v4 Ultra Low Input handled preparation of low-cell-number fractions.

Study-level findings and limits: FACS-sorted repertoires could contain abundant clonotypes contaminating from the bulk population. Peak timing came faster in the weaker secondary response, day 5 versus 15.

Each CDR3 protein is one row after TCRdb ran MiXCR on the 5' RACE reads. The table has 510,000 or so distinct CDR3 sequences, roughly a fifth seen once. The CDR3 is 15 amino acids. J lost 7 bases, V lost 4 bases, and 5 bases had no gene match. Germline V gives CDR1 SEHNR, CDR2 FQNEAQ (reference sequence). On this clonotype: Its specificity is unknown.

This clonotype was obtained from a man younger than 45 who received the YFV17D yellow fever vaccine. Here the sequenced sample was PBMCs, taken 15 days after the yellow fever booster vaccination. The V gene is TRBV7-9, the J gene TRBJ2-5; 14 nucleotides agree with TRBD2. The CDR3 loop is CASSSGTSGRLTQYF. CDR3 DNA sequence: TGTGCCAGCAGCTCCGGGACTAGCGGGAGATTGACCCAGTACTTC.